One sample yielded the 21 T cell receptor beta chains listed below, sequenced in a study of control samples from healthy donors and cancer patients. This table comes from immunoSEQ multiplex PCR, and its TCRdb copy is limited to in-frame clones, with some not included. The table has around 230,000 clones, around 94% seen once. Specimen: blood. The receptors originated from a man aged 50-60 years in good health.

The V call is TRBV28, the J call TRBJ1-2; 8 nucleotides line up with TRBD1. With V trimmed by 5 bases and J by 4 bases, 6 bases remained unmatched. The CDR3 spans 14 residues. The germline gives CDR1 MDHEN, CDR2 SYDVKM. This CDR3 is CASSLMTGAYGYTF. The DNA for the CDR3 is TGTGCCAGCAGTCTAATGACAGGGGCCTATGGCTACACCTTC.

The chain combines TRBV5-1 with TRBJ2-7; TRBD2 matches 7 bases. The CDR3 totals 14 residues. CDR1 and CDR2 (germline): SGHRS, YFSETQ. J lost 7 bases, V lost 2 bases, and 9 bases had no gene match. CDR3 in amino acids: CASSFGAGVREQYF. In DNA form, the CDR3 reads TGCGCCAGCAGCTTTGGGGCGGGGGTTAGGGAGCAGTACTTC.

The chain couples TRBV30 to TRBJ1-2; 7 bases line up with TRBD1. Germline V gives CDR1 GTSNPN, CDR2 SVGIG (reference sequence). There are 14 residues in the CDR3. The junction had 7 bases not matched to a gene; V was cut back by 0 bases and J by 6 bases. The CDR3 here is CAWSVPGQLNGYTF. In DNA form, the CDR3 reads TGTGCCTGGAGTGTACCGGGACAGCTGAATGGCTACACCTTC.

The chain couples TRBV2 to TRBJ2-5, with TRBD1 identical over 7 bases. V lost 6 bases to trimming and J lost 1 base; unmatched junction nucleotides: 5. Looked up from germline, CDR1 is SNHLY and CDR2 is FYNNEI. This CDR3 comprises 14 residues. The CDR3 protein is CASRLGQLQETQYF. Written as DNA, the CDR3 is TGTGCCAGCAGGCTGGGACAGCTCCAAGAGACCCAGTACTTC.

V is TRBV2 and J is TRBJ1-5; D remains unclear. The CDR3 contains 13 residues. Germline CDR1 reads SNHLY; CDR2 reads FYNNEI. V gave up 8 bases and J gave up 2 bases, with 10 bases separating them. The CDR3 loop reads CASEYRGNQPQHF. CDR3 nucleotide sequence: TGTGCCAGCGAGTATCGAGGCAATCAGCCCCAGCATTTT.

This chain uses TRBV6-5 with TRBJ2-3, with a tentative D call TRBD2 (7 bases). Trimming cost V 8 bases and J 1 base, with 13 bases left between them. CDR3 length equals 14 residues. CDR1 is MNHEY, CDR2 SVGAGI, per germline. In DNA, the CDR3 is TGTGCCAGCCGGGGGGCAGGTGGCACAGATACGCAGTATTTT. Its protein is CASRGAGGTDTQYF.

The chain joins TRBV19 to TRBJ1-1, with TRBD1 matching over 8 bases. The junction had 6 bases not matched to a gene; V was cut back by 6 bases and J by 0 bases. Germline-derived CDR1 and CDR2 are LNHDA and SQIVND (reference sequence). The CDR3 has 15 residues. The CDR3: CASRITGQVNTEAFF. In DNA form, the CDR3 reads TGTGCCAGTAGGATCACGGGACAGGTGAACACTGAAGCTTTCTTT.

The V and J genes are TRBV6-1 and TRBJ2-7; D gene ambiguous. This CDR3 is 12 amino acids long. CDR1 is MNHNS, CDR2 SASEGT, per germline. The ends were cut back, 3 bases at V and 2 bases at J, with 5 bases in the middle. CDR3 residues: CASSDAAYEQYF. The CDR3 bases are TGTGCCAGCAGTGACGCTGCCTACGAGCAGTACTTC.

This clone was recorded only once. The gene calls are TRBV5-1 and TRBJ2-7, with D possibly matching TRBD2 (7 bases). V lost 4 bases and J lost 2, with 16 bases in between. The germline gives CDR1 SGHRS, CDR2 YFSETQ. The CDR3 length is 15 residues. CDR3 DNA: TGCGCCAGCAGCCCCTTAGGGGGGGGGCCCTACGAGCAGTACGTC. This gives the protein CASSPLGGGPYEQYV.

The chain combines TRBV10-1 with TRBJ1-3; D unresolved. With 5 bases removed from V and 0 bases from J, the gap between germline ends came to 11 bases. The CDR3 runs 15 residues. CDR1 is WNHNN and CDR2 is SYGVQD in the germline V gene (reference sequence). The CDR3 coding sequence is TGCGCCAGCAGTTCAGCGGGCGGCTCTGGAAACACCATATATTTT. Its protein is CASSSAGGSGNTIYF.

The genes are TRBV15 and TRBJ2-2, with no clear D. This CDR3 comprises 14 residues. Germline V gives CDR1 LNHNV, CDR2 YYDKDF (reference sequence). Trimming took off 4 bases at V and 1 base at J, with 7 bases between the two ends. The CDR3, as DNA: TGTGCCACCAGCAAGACCCGGAACACCGGGGAGCTGTTTTTT. Translation gives CATSKTRNTGELFF.

The genes are TRBV3-1 (or the pseudogene TRBV3-2) and TRBJ2-2; 15 positions match TRBD2. The V gene's germline CDR1 is LGHDT and CDR2 YNNKEL (reference sequence). CDR3 length: 17 residues. The V segment lost 4 bases and the J segment 5 bases; nucleotides outside the gene matches: 5. The CDR3 DNA follows: TGTGCCAGCAGCCGGACTAGCGGGGGGGCACGGACCGGGGAGCTGTTTTTT. It codes for CASSRTSGGARTGELFF.

This sequence joins TRBV7-2 and TRBJ1-6, with unresolved D. The V end lost 5 bases, the J end lost 0 bases, and 8 bases lay between the germline ends. The CDR3 is 15 amino acids. Germline V gives CDR1 SGHTA, CDR2 FQGNSA. CDR3 coding DNA: TGTGCCAGCAGCATCACCAGCTCCTATAATTCACCCCTCCACTTT. It is translated as CASSITSSYNSPLHF.

In this sample, this clone turned up once. V is TRBV5-1 and J is TRBJ2-3; 7 bases match TRBD1. V shed 3 bases, J shed 0 bases, and the junction held 4 bases outside the gene matches. Germline assignment: CDR1 SGHRS and CDR2 YFSETQ. There are 15 residues in the CDR3. The CDR3: CASSSSTGSTDTQYF. CDR3 DNA sequence: TGCGCCAGCAGCTCTTCGACAGGGAGCACAGATACGCAGTATTTT.

The chain is built from TRBV5-5 and TRBJ1-3, with D unclear. V was clipped by 0 bases and J by 3 bases, with 13 bases between them. The germline V gene has CDR1 SGHKS and CDR2 YYEKEE (reference sequence). This CDR3 contains 16 residues. CDR3 amino acids: CASSLDAGWLGNTIYF. The CDR3 DNA reads TGTGCCAGCAGCTTGGATGCGGGGTGGCTTGGAAACACCATATATTTT.

V and J are TRBV2 and TRBJ1-5, with TRBD1 as a possible D gene (6 bases). Looked up from germline, CDR1 is SNHLY and CDR2 is FYNNEI. V lost 10 bases and J 5 bases, leaving 15 bases between the germline ends. This CDR3 has 13 amino acids. The CDR3 reads CAITRDIYQPQHF. The CDR3 region has the DNA TGTGCCATTACCCGGGACATATATCAGCCCCAGCATTTT. Based on the CDR3 plus reference TRBV2 and TRBJ1-5, the full variable domain is EPEVTQTPSHQVTQMGQEVILRCVPISNHLYFYWYRQILGQKVEFLVSFYNNEISEKSEIFDDQFSVERPDGSNFTLKIRSTKLEDSAMYFCAITRDIYQPQHFGDGTRLSIL.

The V gene is TRBV5-1, the J gene TRBJ2-3; D possibly corresponds to TRBD2 (6 bases). CDR3 length: 13 amino acids. CDR1 is SGHRS and CDR2 is YFSETQ in the germline V gene. The V and J ends lost 4 bases and 7 bases respectively, with 13 bases between them. This chain's CDR3 is CASSPGGENTQYF. The CDR3 DNA follows: TGCGCCAGCAGCCCCGGGGGAGAAAATACGCAGTATTTT.

This chain uses TRBV5-1 with TRBJ1-2; 7 nucleotides align to TRBD1. CDR3 length: 15 residues. Unmatched junction bases numbered 9, after V lost 0 bases and J lost 7 bases. From germline, CDR1 is SGHRS and CDR2 YFSETQ. The CDR3 protein is CASSLANTGEVGYTF. In DNA, the CDR3 is TGCGCCAGCAGCTTGGCTAATACAGGGGAAGTTGGCTACACCTTC.

This sequence joins TRBV19 and TRBJ1-2; 8 bases align to TRBD1. The CDR3 runs to 14 residues. From germline, CDR1 is LNHDA and CDR2 SQIVND (reference sequence). The V gene end was trimmed by 7 bases and the J gene end by 8 bases; junction bases not matched to a gene: 12. The CDR3 reads CASIPDRAQGGYTF. For the CDR3, the DNA is TGTGCCAGTATACCGGACAGGGCCCAGGGAGGCTACACCTTC. The full variable domain, with the rest looked up from reference TRBV19 and TRBJ1-2, is DGGITQSPKYLFRKEGQNVTLSCEQNLNHDAMYWYRQDPGQGLRLIYYSQIVNDFQKGDIAEGYSVSREKKESFPLTVTSAQKNPTAFYLCASIPDRAQGGYTFGSGTRLTVV.

The V call is TRBV5-4, the J call TRBJ2-5; 10 nucleotides match TRBD1. The CDR3 runs 16 residues. The germline V gene encodes CDR1 SGHNT and CDR2 YYREEE (reference sequence). The ends lost 4 bases at V and 5 bases at J; junction bases unmatched: 11. The CDR3 spells CASSPGRTGGTETQYF. CDR3 bases: TGTGCCAGCAGCCCGGGTAGGACAGGGGGTACGGAGACCCAGTACTTC.

The V call is TRBV6-1, the J call TRBJ1-6; D not certain. V lost 4 bases, J lost 0 bases, and 13 bases lay in between. There are 17 residues in the CDR3. The germline CDR1 and CDR2 sequences are MNHNS and SASEGT. CDR3 amino acids: CASSAALWSSYNSPLHF. The CDR3 DNA follows: TGTGCCAGCAGTGCGGCACTTTGGAGCTCCTATAATTCACCCCTCCACTTT.